This TCR beta chain was identified during a study of OX40 agonist ivuxolimab in advanced cancers. As for the study in general: Every 2 weeks, ivuxolimab was infused into the patients intravenously at between 0.01 and 10 mg/kg. Males comprised 70% to 85% of the group, whose mean age was about 60 years (range roughly 23 to 90).

V lost 4 bases and J lost 5; bases outside the gene matches: 2. Per the germline V gene, CDR1 is SGHVS and CDR2 is FNYEAQ. The CDR3 consists of 12 residues. Findings and limits, study-wide: Determination of antigen specificity was not performed for the expanded peripheral T cells. Circulating CD4+ and CD8+ T cells showed clonal expansion by week 6 at 0.1 to 3.0 mg/kg.

Remarks on this clone: Its antigen is still unknown.

TCRdb's copy holds only in-frame clones and misses some; the assay was immunoSEQ multiplex PCR. Of some 51,000 clones in the sample, roughly 80% were seen once. The TCR was taken from an adult with an advanced solid tumor such as melanoma, head and neck, liver or kidney cancer. V gene TRBV7-6 combines with J gene TRBJ2-7; TRBD1 agrees at 7 bases. The sample consisted of CD4+ or CD8+ T cells sorted from blood, taken in a trial of the OX40 agonist ivuxolimab. The CDR3 loop is CASSWTGNEQYF. In DNA, the CDR3 is TGTGCCAGCAGCTGGACAGGTAACGAGCAGTACTTC.